The clone carrying this TCR beta chain was seen only once. Antigen specificity is unknown. It was the approximately 110-subject validation cohort, separate from the approximately 700-subject first cohort, to which the donors belonged. Germline V CDR1 and CDR2: MNHEY, SVGAGI. The CDR3 extends over 11 amino acids. V lost 7 bases and J 8 bases, leaving 11 bases between the germline ends. The data belong to a study of cytomegalovirus exposure and HLA in healthy donors. Study-level points and caveats: According to reports, the classifier identified cytomegalovirus status with high specificity and sensitivity.

This table comes from immunoSEQ multiplex PCR, and its TCRdb copy is limited to in-frame clones, with some not included. The sample includes 150,000 to 200,000 clones, about nine tenths of them seen just once. Sequencing was carried out using PBMCs. The chain is built from TRBV6-5 and TRBJ1-1; TRBD1 is a possible D gene (5 bases). The sequence came from a man between 18 and 35 years old in good health and CMV-seropositive. This CDR3 reads CASIRGGEAFF. As DNA, the CDR3 is TGTGCCAGCATCCGGGGGGGAGAAGCTTTCTTT.